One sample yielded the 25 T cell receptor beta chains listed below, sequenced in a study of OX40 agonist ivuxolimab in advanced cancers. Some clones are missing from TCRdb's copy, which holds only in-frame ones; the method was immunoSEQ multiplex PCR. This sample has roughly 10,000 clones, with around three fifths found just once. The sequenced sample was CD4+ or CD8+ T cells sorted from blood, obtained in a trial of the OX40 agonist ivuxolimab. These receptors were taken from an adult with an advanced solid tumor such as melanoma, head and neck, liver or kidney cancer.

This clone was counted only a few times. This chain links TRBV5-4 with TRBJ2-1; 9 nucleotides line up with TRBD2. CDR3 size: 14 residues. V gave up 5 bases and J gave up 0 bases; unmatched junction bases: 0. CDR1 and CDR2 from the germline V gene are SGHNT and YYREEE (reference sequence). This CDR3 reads CASRTSGSYNEQFF. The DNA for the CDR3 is TGTGCCAGCAGGACTAGCGGCTCCTACAATGAGCAGTTCTTC.

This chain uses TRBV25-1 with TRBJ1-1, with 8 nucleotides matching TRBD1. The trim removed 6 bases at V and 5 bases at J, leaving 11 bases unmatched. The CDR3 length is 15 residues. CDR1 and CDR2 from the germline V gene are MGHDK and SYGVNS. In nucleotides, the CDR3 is TGTGCCAGCAGCGTTGCAGGGGGCGCGTATACTGAAGCTTTCTTT. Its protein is CASSVAGGAYTEAFF.

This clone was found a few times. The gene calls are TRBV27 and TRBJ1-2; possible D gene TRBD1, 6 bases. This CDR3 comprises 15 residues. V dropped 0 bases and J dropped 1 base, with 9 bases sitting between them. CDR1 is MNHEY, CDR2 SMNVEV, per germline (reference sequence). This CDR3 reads CASSLSGGGNYGYTF. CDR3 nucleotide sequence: TGTGCCAGCAGTTTATCAGGGGGTGGTAACTATGGCTACACCTTC.

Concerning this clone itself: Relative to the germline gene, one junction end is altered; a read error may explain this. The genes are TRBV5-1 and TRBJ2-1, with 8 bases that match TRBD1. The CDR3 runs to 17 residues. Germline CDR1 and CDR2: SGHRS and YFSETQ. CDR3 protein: CASSPGIAGGSHNEQFF. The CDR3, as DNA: TGCGCCAGCAGCCCCGGTATCGCAGGGGGCTCCCACAATGAGCAGTTCTTC.

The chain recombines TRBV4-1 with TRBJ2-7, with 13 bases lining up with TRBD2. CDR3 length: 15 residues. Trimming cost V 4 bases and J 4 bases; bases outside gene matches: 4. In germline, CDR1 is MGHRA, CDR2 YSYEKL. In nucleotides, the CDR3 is TGCGCCAGCAGCCCGACTAGCGGGAGGACATACGAGCAGTACTTC. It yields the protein CASSPTSGRTYEQYF.

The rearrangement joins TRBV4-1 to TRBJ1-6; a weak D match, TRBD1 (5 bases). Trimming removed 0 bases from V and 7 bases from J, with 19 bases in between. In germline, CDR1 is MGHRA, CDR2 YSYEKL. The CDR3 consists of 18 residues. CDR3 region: CASSQDLFPGTRNSPLHF. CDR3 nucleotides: TGCGCCAGCAGCCAAGACCTATTTCCCGGGACGCGGAATTCACCCCTCCACTTT.

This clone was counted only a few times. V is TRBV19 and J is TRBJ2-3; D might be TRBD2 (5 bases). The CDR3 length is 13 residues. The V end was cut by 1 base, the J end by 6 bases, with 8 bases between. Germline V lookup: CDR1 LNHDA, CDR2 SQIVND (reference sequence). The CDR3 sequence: CASSIVREDTQYF. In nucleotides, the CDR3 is TGTGCCAGTAGTATAGTAAGGGAGGATACGCAGTATTTT.

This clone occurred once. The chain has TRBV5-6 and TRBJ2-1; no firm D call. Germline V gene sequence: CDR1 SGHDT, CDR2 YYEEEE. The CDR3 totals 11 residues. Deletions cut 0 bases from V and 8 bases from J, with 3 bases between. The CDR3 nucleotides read TGTGCCAGCAGCTTGGTGGATGAGCAGTTCTTC. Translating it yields CASSLVDEQFF.

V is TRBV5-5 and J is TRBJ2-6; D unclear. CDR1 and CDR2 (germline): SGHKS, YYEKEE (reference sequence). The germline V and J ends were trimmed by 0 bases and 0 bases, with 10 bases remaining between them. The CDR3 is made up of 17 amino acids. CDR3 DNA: TGTGCCAGCAGCTTGGCTTTAGGATACTCTGGGGCCAACGTCCTGACTTTC. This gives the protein CASSLALGYSGANVLTF.

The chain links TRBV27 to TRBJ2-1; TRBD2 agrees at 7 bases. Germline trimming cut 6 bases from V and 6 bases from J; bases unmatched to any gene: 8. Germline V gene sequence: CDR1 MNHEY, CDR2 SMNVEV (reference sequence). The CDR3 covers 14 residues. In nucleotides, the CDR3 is TGTGCCAGCAGCCGCGTGGGGGGGTTCAATGAGCAGTTCTTC. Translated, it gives CASSRVGGFNEQFF.

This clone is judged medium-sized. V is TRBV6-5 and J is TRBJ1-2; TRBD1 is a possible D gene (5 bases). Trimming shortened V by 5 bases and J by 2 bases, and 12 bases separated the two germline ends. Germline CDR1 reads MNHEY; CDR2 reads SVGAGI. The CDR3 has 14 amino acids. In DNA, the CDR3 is TGTGCCAGCAGTCTCCACGAGGGGAACTATGGCTACACCTTC. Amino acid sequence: CASSLHEGNYGYTF.

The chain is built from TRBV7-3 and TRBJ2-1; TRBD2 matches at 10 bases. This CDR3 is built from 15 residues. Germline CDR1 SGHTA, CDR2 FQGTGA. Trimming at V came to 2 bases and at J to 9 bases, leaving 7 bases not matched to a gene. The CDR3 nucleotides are TGTGCCAGCAGCTTATTAGCGGGGGGTTCAGGTGAGCAGTTCTTC. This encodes CASSLLAGGSGEQFF.

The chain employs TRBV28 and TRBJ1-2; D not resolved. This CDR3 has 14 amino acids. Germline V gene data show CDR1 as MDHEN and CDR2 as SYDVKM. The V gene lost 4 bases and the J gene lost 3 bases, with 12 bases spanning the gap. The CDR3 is CASSSLEYDYGYTF. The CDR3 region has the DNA TGTGCCAGCAGTTCCTTGGAGTATGACTATGGCTACACCTTC.

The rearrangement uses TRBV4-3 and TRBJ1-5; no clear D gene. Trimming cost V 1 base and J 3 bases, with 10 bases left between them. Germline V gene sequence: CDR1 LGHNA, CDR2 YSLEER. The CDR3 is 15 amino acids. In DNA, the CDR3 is TGCGCCAGCAGCCAAGGGGTTGCGCCCAATCAGCCCCAGCATTTT. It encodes CASSQGVAPNQPQHF.

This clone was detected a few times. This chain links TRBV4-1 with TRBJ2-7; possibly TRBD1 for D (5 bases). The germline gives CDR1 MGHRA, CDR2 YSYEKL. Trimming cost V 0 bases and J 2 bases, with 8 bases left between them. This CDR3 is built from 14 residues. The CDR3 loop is CASSQDQGTYEQYF. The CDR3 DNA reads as TGCGCCAGCAGCCAAGATCAGGGAACCTACGAGCAGTACTTC.

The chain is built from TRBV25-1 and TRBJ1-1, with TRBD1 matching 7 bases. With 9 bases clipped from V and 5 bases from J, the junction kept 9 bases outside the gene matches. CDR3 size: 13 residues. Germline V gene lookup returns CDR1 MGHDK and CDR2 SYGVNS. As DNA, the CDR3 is TGTGCCAGTATACAGGGGTTTGGGACTGAAGCTTTCTTT. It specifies CASIQGFGTEAFF.

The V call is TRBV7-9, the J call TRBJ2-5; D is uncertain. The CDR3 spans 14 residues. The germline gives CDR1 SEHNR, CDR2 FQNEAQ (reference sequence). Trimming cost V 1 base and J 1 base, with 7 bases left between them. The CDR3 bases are TGTGCCAGCAGCTTAGAAAGGCTCCAAGAGACCCAGTACTTC. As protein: CASSLERLQETQYF.

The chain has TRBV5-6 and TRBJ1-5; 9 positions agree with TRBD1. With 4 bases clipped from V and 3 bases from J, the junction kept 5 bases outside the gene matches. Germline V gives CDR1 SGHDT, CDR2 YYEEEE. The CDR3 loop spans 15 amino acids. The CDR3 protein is CASSLTGGFNQPQHF. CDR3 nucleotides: TGTGCCAGCAGCCTGACAGGGGGGTTCAATCAGCCCCAGCATTTT.

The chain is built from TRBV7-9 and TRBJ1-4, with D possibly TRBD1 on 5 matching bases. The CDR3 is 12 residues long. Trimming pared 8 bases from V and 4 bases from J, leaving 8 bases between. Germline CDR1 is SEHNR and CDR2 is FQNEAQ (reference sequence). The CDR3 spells CASGGDNEKLFF. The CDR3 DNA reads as TGTGCCAGCGGGGGTGATAATGAAAAACTGTTTTTT. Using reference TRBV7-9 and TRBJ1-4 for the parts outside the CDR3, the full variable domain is DTGVSQNPRHKITKRGQNVTFRCDPISEHNRLYWYRQTLGQGPEFLTYFQNEAQLEKSRLLSDRFSAERPKGSFSTLEIQRTEQGDSAMYLCASGGDNEKLFFGSGTQLSVL.

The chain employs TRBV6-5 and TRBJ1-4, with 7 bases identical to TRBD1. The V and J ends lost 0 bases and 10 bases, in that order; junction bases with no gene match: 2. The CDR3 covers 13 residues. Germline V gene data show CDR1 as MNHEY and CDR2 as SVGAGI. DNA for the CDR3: TGTGCCAGCAGTTACTCGTCAGGGGGAAAACTGTTTTTT. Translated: CASSYSSGGKLFF.

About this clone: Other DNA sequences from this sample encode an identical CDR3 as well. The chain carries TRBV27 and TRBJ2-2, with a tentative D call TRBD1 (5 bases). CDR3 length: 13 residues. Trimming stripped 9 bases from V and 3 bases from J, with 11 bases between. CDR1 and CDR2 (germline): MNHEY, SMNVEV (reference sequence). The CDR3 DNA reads TGTGCCAGTCAGGGCTTGGACACCGGGGAGCTGTTTTTT. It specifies CASQGLDTGELFF.

In DNA, the CDR3 is TGTGCCAGCAGTAGCCAGCGGGCTAGCACAGATACGCAGTATTTT. Translating gives CASSSQRASTDTQYF. V and J are TRBV6-5 and TRBJ2-3; possible D gene TRBD2, 6 bases. The CDR3 loop spans 15 amino acids. Germline values: CDR1 MNHEY, CDR2 SVGAGI. Trimming stripped 5 bases from V and 0 bases from J, with 12 bases between.

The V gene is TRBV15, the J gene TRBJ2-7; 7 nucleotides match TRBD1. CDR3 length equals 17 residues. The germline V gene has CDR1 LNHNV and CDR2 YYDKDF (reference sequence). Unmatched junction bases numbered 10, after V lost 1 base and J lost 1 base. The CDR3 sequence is CATSRGTSGTDSYEQYF. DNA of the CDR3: TGTGCCACCAGCAGAGGAACGTCAGGGACAGATTCCTACGAGCAGTACTTC.

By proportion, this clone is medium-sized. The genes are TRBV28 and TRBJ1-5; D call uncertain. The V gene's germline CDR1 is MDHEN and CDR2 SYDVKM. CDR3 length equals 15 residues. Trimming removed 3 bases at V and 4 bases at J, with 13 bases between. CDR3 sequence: CASSFTRGTNQPQHF. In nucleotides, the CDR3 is TGTGCCAGCAGTTTTACCCGGGGTACGAATCAGCCCCAGCATTTT.

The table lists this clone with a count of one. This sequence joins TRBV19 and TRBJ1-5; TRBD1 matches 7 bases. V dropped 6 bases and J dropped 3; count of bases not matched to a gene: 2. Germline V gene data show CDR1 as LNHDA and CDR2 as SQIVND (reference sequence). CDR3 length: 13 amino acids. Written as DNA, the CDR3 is TGTGCCAGTAGCACAGGGGTCAATCAGCCCCAGCATTTT. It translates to CASSTGVNQPQHF.